These 32 T cell receptor beta chains originate from one sample sequenced in a study of response to subunit inactivated influenza vaccine (dated by TCRdb to 2017 to 2018). Library creation used RT-PCR. Reads for this sample came from an Illumina HiSeq 2500. TCRdb redid the processing of the public reads, applying fastp at Q25 and MiXCR, and retained in-frame beta chains. Identical CDR3 proteins give one entry, which carries the most common genes and DNA. Within this sample are fewer than 600,000 distinct CDR3 sequences, with 6.5% to 8% of them counted one time only. The ten biggest clones cover around 13% of the sample. The sequencing here drew on PBMCs from blood, taken roughly 24 months after vaccination. Receptors were obtained from a man in his fifties or sixties who received an inactivated influenza vaccine. Donor details come from another sample of the same person, matched by shared clones.

This clonotype occurred many times. The chain employs TRBV28 and TRBJ2-7; 8 bases fit TRBD1. This CDR3 is built from 12 residues. With 10 bases clipped from V and 7 bases from J, the junction kept 9 bases outside the gene matches. CDR1 and CDR2 (germline): MDHEN, SYDVKM. This CDR3 is CATDRGEREQYF. CDR3 nucleotide sequence: TGTGCCACCGACAGGGGAGAAAGGGAGCAGTACTTC.

This clonotype was counted many times. The rearrangement links TRBV11-2 to TRBJ2-3; maybe TRBD1 (6 bases). This CDR3 has 16 amino acids. The germline V gene encodes CDR1 SGHAT and CDR2 FQNNGV. The V gene lost 5 bases and the J gene lost 2 bases, with 17 bases spanning the gap. The CDR3 loop is CASSQGADRYTDTQYF. The CDR3 coding sequence is TGTGCCAGCAGCCAGGGAGCGGACAGATACACAGATACGCAGTATTTT. The full variable domain, rest sourced from reference TRBV11-2 and TRBJ2-3, is EAGVAQSPRYKIIEKRQSVAFWCNPISGHATLYWYQQILGQGPKLLIQFQNNGVVDDSQLPKDRFSAERLKGVDSTLKIQPAKLEDSAVYLCASSQGADRYTDTQYFGPGTRLTVL.

This clonotype was seen more than once but under ten times. This rearrangement joins TRBV28 to TRBJ2-3, with D maybe TRBD2 (6 bases). Trimming took off 3 bases at V and 0 bases at J, with 10 bases between the two ends. The CDR3 is 15 amino acids. Germline loops: CDR1 MDHEN, CDR2 SYDVKM. CDR3 nucleotide sequence: TGTGCCAGCAGTTTGAGCGGGCCTAGCACAGATACGCAGTATTTT. Protein: CASSLSGPSTDTQYF.

The chain's CDR3 is CSARRQGAGGEQYF. CDR3 DNA sequence: TGCAGTGCAAGAAGACAGGGGGCGGGGGGGGAGCAGTACTTC. The chain joins TRBV20-1 to TRBJ2-7; the D gene is possibly TRBD1 (10 bases). CDR1 is DFQATT and CDR2 is SNEGSKA in the germline V gene (reference sequence). This CDR3 is 14 amino acids long. V was pared by 6 bases and J by 7 bases, with 22 bases between.

The rearrangement joins TRBV5-1 to TRBJ2-7; 10 bases match TRBD2. Looked up from germline, CDR1 is SGHRS and CDR2 is YFSETQ. There are 16 residues in the CDR3. V was pared by 0 bases and J by 6 bases, with 9 bases of the junction left unmatched. The CDR3 spells CASSLASSGGPSEQYF. The DNA of the CDR3 is TGCGCCAGCAGCTTGGCTTCTAGCGGGGGCCCCTCCGAGCAGTACTTC.

This clonotype has a count of ten or more. The chain combines TRBV6-1 with TRBJ1-6, with 7 bases identical to TRBD1. The CDR3 is 15 residues long. V was pared by 1 base and J by 8 bases, with 5 bases of the junction left unmatched. The germline gives CDR1 MNHNS, CDR2 SASEGT. In DNA form, the CDR3 reads TGTGCCAGCAGTGAAGGACAGGGTGTTTATTCACCCCTCCACTTT. This sequence encodes CASSEGQGVYSPLHF.

The sample holds many counts of this clonotype. This chain connects TRBV7-2 to TRBJ2-3, with D perhaps TRBD2 (6 bases). V lost 3 bases, J lost 2 bases, and 18 bases lay in between. In germline, CDR1 is SGHTA, CDR2 FQGNSA. This CDR3 spans 17 amino acids. CDR3 DNA sequence: TGTGCCAGCAGCTTCGCCCTCTCGGGACTCTACACAGATACGCAGTATTTT. This sequence encodes CASSFALSGLYTDTQYF.

In regard to this clonotype: A far more abundant clone sits one base away, making this likely a read error. Here the CDR3 DNA reads TGTGCCAGCACCCAAGGAACCTACGAGCAGTACTTC. This codes for CASTQGTYEQYF. The chain carries TRBV3-1 and TRBJ2-7; the D is unclear. Per germline, CDR1 LGHDT and CDR2 YNNKEL (reference sequence). The CDR3 is made up of 12 amino acids.

This clonotype has ten or more counts. This chain uses TRBV12-3 or TRBV12-4 with TRBJ1-1; D is perhaps TRBD1 (5 bases). V shed 1 base and J shed 7 bases, with 10 bases lying between them. The CDR3 sequence is 13 residues long. The CDR3 DNA follows: TGTGCCAGCAGTTTAGGGGGCGCAGGTGAAGCTTTCTTT. This gives the protein CASSLGGAGEAFF.

The chain links TRBV5-6 to TRBJ2-3, with D possibly matching TRBD2 (5 bases). V dropped 6 bases and J dropped 4 bases, with 21 bases sitting between them. This CDR3 comprises 16 residues. The germline V gene encodes CDR1 SGHDT and CDR2 YYEEEE. The CDR3 nucleotides are TGTGCCAGCAACACACCGGACTTCCTGGGCGCAGATACGCAGTATTTT. Its translation is CASNTPDFLGADTQYF.

This clonotype has more than one count but fewer than ten. The V call is TRBV12-3 or TRBV12-4, the J call TRBJ2-2; 8 nucleotides agree with TRBD1. There are 15 residues in the CDR3. The V gene end was trimmed by 1 base and the J gene end by 9 bases; junction bases not matched to a gene: 7. The CDR3: CASSLEQGAHRELFF. CDR3 nucleotide sequence: TGTGCCAGCAGTTTAGAGCAGGGGGCCCACAGGGAGCTGTTTTTT.

V and J are TRBV6-2 or TRBV6-3 and TRBJ2-4; TRBD1 agrees at 8 bases. This CDR3 spans 14 amino acids. V lost 6 bases and J lost 8; bases outside the gene matches: 9. The germline V gene has CDR1 MNHEY and CDR2 SVGEGT. CDR3 loop: CASRTTGGSDIQYF. The DNA of the CDR3 is TGTGCCAGCAGAACTACAGGGGGTTCGGACATTCAGTACTTC.

This clonotype occurred a few times. The V gene is TRBV4-1, the J gene TRBJ1-3; 7 bases map to TRBD1. The CDR3 is 15 amino acids. Germline lookup yields CDR1 MGHRA and CDR2 YSYEKL. Losses at the gene ends were 2 bases for V and 4 bases for J; bases not matched to a gene: 5. The CDR3 spells CASSQIGGPGNTIYF. Written as DNA, the CDR3 is TGCGCCAGCAGCCAAATAGGGGGCCCGGGAAACACCATATATTTT.

This clonotype was observed many times. In DNA form, the CDR3 reads TGTGCCAGTAAGACAGGACCGAACACTGAAGCTTTCTTT. It specifies CASKTGPNTEAFF. J is TRBJ1-1 and V is TRBV10-3, with D possibly matching TRBD1 (6 bases). There are 13 residues in the CDR3. Germline CDR1 reads ENHRY; CDR2 reads SYGVKD. The V and J ends lost 10 bases and 1 base respectively, with 13 bases between them.

This clonotype was seen at least ten times. The chain recombines TRBV5-4 with TRBJ2-1, with unresolved D. Trimming cost V 0 bases and J 4 bases, with 5 bases left between them. The CDR3 extends over 13 amino acids. Germline values: CDR1 SGHNT, CDR2 YYREEE (reference sequence). The CDR3: CASSLEVYNEQFF. The CDR3 DNA follows: TGTGCCAGCAGCTTGGAAGTGTACAATGAGCAGTTCTTC.

This clonotype was detected a few times. The chain carries TRBV6-5 and TRBJ1-3; D call uncertain. This CDR3 spans 15 amino acids. Germline assignment: CDR1 MNHEY and CDR2 SVGAGI. Trimming took off 3 bases at V and 2 bases at J, with 11 bases between the two ends. CDR3 DNA: TGTGCCAGCAGTTATGGTCCCGGGACTGGAAACACCATATATTTT. Its protein product is CASSYGPGTGNTIYF.

The genes are TRBV6-5 and TRBJ2-1; no firm D call. The CDR3 runs to 10 residues. V shed 8 bases and J shed 8 bases, with 7 bases lying between them. Germline loops: CDR1 MNHEY, CDR2 SVGAGI. The CDR3 bases are TGTGCCAGCGGGTGGGATGAGCAGTTCTTC. It encodes CASGWDEQFF.

In its sample, this clonotype was seen a few times. The V gene is TRBV20-1, the J gene TRBJ2-3, with a tentative D call TRBD1 (5 bases). Deletions cut 7 bases from V and 3 bases from J, with 17 bases between. This CDR3 is built from 14 residues. CDR1 DFQATT and CDR2 SNEGSKA come from the germline V gene (reference sequence). CDR3 sequence: CSVPRAGNTDTQYF. The CDR3 bases are TGCAGTGTCCCCCGGGCAGGGAATACAGATACGCAGTATTTT.

The chain employs TRBV20-1 and TRBJ2-5; 14 nucleotides agree with TRBD2. Germline CDR1 and CDR2: DFQATT and SNEGSKA (reference sequence). This CDR3 has 18 residues. The V segment lost 6 bases and the J segment 5 bases; nucleotides outside the gene matches: 17. This CDR3 reads CSAETSGGASSNRETQYF. The CDR3 DNA reads as TGCAGTGCCGAGACTAGCGGGGGGGCTTCTAGTAATCGGGAGACCCAGTACTTC.

This clonotype was seen ten or more times. This chain joins TRBV24-1 and TRBJ2-1; TRBD2 agrees at 7 bases. The CDR3 is 15 amino acids. V was clipped by 2 bases and J by 5 bases; unmatched bases: 5. The germline gives CDR1 KGHDR, CDR2 SFDVKD. CDR3 sequence reads: CATSDSSGIHNEQFF. The CDR3 DNA reads TGTGCCACCAGTGATTCCAGCGGGATACACAATGAGCAGTTCTTC.

This clonotype was observed a handful of times. The V gene is TRBV12-3 or TRBV12-4, the J gene TRBJ2-3; a possible D gene is TRBD2 (5 bases). Trimming left V 6 bases short and J 0 bases short, with 13 bases between. CDR3 length: 15 residues. The chain's CDR3 is CASRPFGISTDTQYF. CDR3 DNA sequence: TGTGCCAGCAGGCCCTTCGGGATTAGCACAGATACGCAGTATTTT.

This clonotype has ten or more counts. The chain uses TRBV20-1 and TRBJ2-3, with TRBD2 as a possible D gene (5 bases). V was pared by 6 bases and J by 5 bases, with 21 bases between. Germline assignment: CDR1 DFQATT and CDR2 SNEGSKA (reference sequence). The CDR3 extends over 15 amino acids. CDR3 amino acids: CSAPLDELGRDTQYF. The CDR3, as DNA: TGCAGTGCCCCCCTTGACGAGCTAGGGAGAGATACGCAGTATTTT.

This clonotype was counted ten times or more. J is TRBJ2-7 and V is TRBV7-6; D ambiguous. CDR1 and CDR2 (germline): SGHVS, FNYEAQ. Trimming took off 1 base at V and 6 bases at J, with 10 bases between the two ends. This CDR3 has 13 amino acids. CDR3 coding DNA: TGTGCCAGCAGCTTAGTGAGAGAGACCGAGCAGTACTTC. Translating it yields CASSLVRETEQYF.

This clonotype was counted between two and nine times. This sequence joins TRBV24-1 and TRBJ2-1, with 12 bases aligning to TRBD2. This CDR3 is 16 amino acids long. The germline V gene has CDR1 KGHDR and CDR2 SFDVKD. The V gene end was trimmed by 3 bases and the J gene end by 9 bases; junction bases not matched to a gene: 8. The CDR3 spells CATSDGILAGGSEQFF. CDR3 nucleotide sequence: TGTGCCACCAGTGATGGGATACTAGCGGGGGGAAGTGAGCAGTTCTTC.

This clonotype was counted ten times or more. V gene TRBV10-1 combines with J gene TRBJ2-2, with D uncertain. This CDR3 has 12 residues. Deletions cut 3 bases from V and 5 bases from J, with 4 bases between. Germline loops: CDR1 WNHNN, CDR2 SYGVQD (reference sequence). This chain's CDR3 is CASSEQTGELFF. CDR3 coding DNA: TGCGCCAGCAGTGAACAAACCGGGGAGCTGTTTTTT.

This clonotype was seen a few times. The gene calls are TRBV2 and TRBJ1-6; no clear D. The CDR3 is 14 residues long. The germline V and J ends were trimmed by 6 bases and 6 bases, with 12 bases remaining between them. CDR1 and CDR2 from the germline V gene are SNHLY and FYNNEI. The CDR3 sequence: CASRRTDSNSPLHF. CDR3 sequence (DNA): TGTGCCAGCAGGCGTACGGATTCTAATTCACCCCTCCACTTT. Full variable domain (missing parts from reference TRBV2 and TRBJ1-6): EPEVTQTPSHQVTQMGQEVILRCVPISNHLYFYWYRQILGQKVEFLVSFYNNEISEKSEIFDDQFSVERPDGSNFTLKIRSTKLEDSAMYFCASRRTDSNSPLHFGNGTRLTVT.

This clonotype was picked up a small number of times. Here the CDR3 reads CASSARQGAIETQYF. The CDR3 nucleotides read TGTGCCAGCAGCGCAAGACAGGGGGCAATAGAGACCCAGTACTTC. The chain joins TRBV7-6 to TRBJ2-5, with 10 bases lining up with TRBD1. V lost 5 bases and J lost 4; bases outside the gene matches: 7. The CDR3 consists of 15 residues. Germline-derived CDR1 and CDR2 are SGHVS and FNYEAQ.

This clonotype appeared a few times. The J gene is TRBJ2-2, the V gene TRBV9; possible D gene TRBD2, 5 bases. Trimming stripped 6 bases from V and 7 bases from J, with 10 bases between. CDR3 length: 12 amino acids. CDR1 and CDR2 from the germline V gene are SGDLS and YYNGEE. This CDR3 reads CASNLGSGELFF. The CDR3 DNA is TGTGCCAGCAACCTAGGGAGCGGGGAGCTGTTTTTT. The full variable domain, its missing parts supplied by reference TRBV9 and TRBJ2-2, is DSGVTQTPKHLITATGQRVTLRCSPRSGDLSVYWYQQSLDQGLQFLIQYYNGEERAKGNILERFSAQQFPDLHSELNLSSLELGDSALYFCASNLGSGELFFGEGSRLTVL.

The J gene is TRBJ2-7, the V gene TRBV20-1; tentative D call: TRBD2 (7 bases). Trimming removed 6 bases at V and 1 base at J, with 10 bases between. CDR3 size: 12 residues. Germline CDR1 DFQATT, CDR2 SNEGSKA (reference sequence). The CDR3 DNA is TGCAGTGCAGAGGGGGGGTCCTACGAGCAGTACTTC. Translated: CSAEGGSYEQYF.

This clonotype was detected many times. The chain combines TRBV27 with TRBJ1-1; 7 nucleotides align to TRBD1. Per germline, CDR1 MNHEY and CDR2 SMNVEV (reference sequence). The V segment lost 2 bases and the J segment 4 bases; nucleotides outside the gene matches: 4. This CDR3 has 14 amino acids. DNA of the CDR3: TGTGCCAGCAGTTTAAGGGGGCTGGGCACTGAAGCTTTCTTT. Protein sequence: CASSLRGLGTEAFF.

This clonotype showed up just a few times. The chain is built from TRBV7-2 and TRBJ2-7; no firm D call. Germline CDR1 reads SGHTA; CDR2 reads FQGNSA. CDR3 length: 14 residues. V shed 3 bases and J shed 2 bases, with 11 bases lying between them. CDR3 DNA: TGTGCCAGCAGCTTCATCACTGGGACCTACGAGCAGTACTTC. Protein product: CASSFITGTYEQYF.

This clonotype was counted only a few times. CDR3 region: CASSPGQINQPQHF. CDR3 bases: TGTGCCAGCAGCCCGGGACAGATCAATCAGCCCCAGCATTTT. The chain employs TRBV9 and TRBJ1-5; 7 nucleotides agree with TRBD1. The ends lost 4 bases at V and 3 bases at J; junction bases unmatched: 4. This CDR3 contains 14 residues. Per the germline V gene, CDR1 is SGDLS and CDR2 is YYNGEE.